Listed here are 17 T cell receptor beta chains from one sample, sequenced in a study of cytomegalovirus exposure and HLA in healthy donors. The study ran its PCR with 60 Vbeta and 13 Jbeta primers. The data were produced by immunoSEQ multiplex PCR, yet TCRdb's version contains in-frame clones alone and is incomplete. Altogether around 120,000 clones are present, just over 70% being singletons, with the ten largest covering about 2.4%. The sample was PBMCs. Source of these receptors: a woman aged 55-75 years in good health and CMV-seropositive.

The rearrangement uses TRBV7-3 and TRBJ2-5; tentatively, D is TRBD2 (6 bases). V gave up 0 bases and J gave up 1 base, with 12 bases separating them. The CDR3 consists of 16 residues. The germline CDR1 and CDR2 sequences are SGHTA and FQGTGA. The CDR3 region is CASSLTPGTAQETQYF. The CDR3 nucleotides read TGTGCCAGCAGCTTAACACCAGGGACTGCCCAAGAGACCCAGTACTTC. Using reference TRBV7-3 and TRBJ2-5 for the parts outside the CDR3, the full variable domain is GAGVSQTPSNKVTEKGKYVELRCDPISGHTALYWYRQSLGQGPEFLIYFQGTGAADDSGLPNDRFFAVRPEGSVSTLKIQRTERGDSAVYLCASSLTPGTAQETQYFGPGTRLLVL.

This clone was detected a few times. This sequence joins TRBV6-6 and TRBJ1-3; D gene uncertain. Trimming stripped 6 bases from V and 0 bases from J, with 9 bases between. The germline CDR1 and CDR2 sequences are MNHNY and SVGAGI (reference sequence). The CDR3 totals 14 residues. CDR3 sequence reads: CASRLDDSGNTIYF. The CDR3 coding sequence is TGTGCCAGCAGACTAGACGACTCTGGAAACACCATATATTTT.

The V gene is TRBV29-1, the J gene TRBJ1-4; D remains unclear. The germline CDR1 and CDR2 sequences are SQVTM and ANQGSEA. The CDR3 extends over 14 amino acids. V lost 3 bases to trimming and J lost 5 bases, with 13 bases between them. CDR3 protein: CSVEDGMENEKLFF. In DNA, the CDR3 is TGCAGCGTTGAGGACGGGATGGAGAATGAAAAACTGTTTTTT.

The genes are TRBV2 and TRBJ2-3, with a tentative D call TRBD2 (7 bases). V shed 4 bases and J shed 0 bases, with 17 bases lying between them. Germline CDR1 is SNHLY and CDR2 is FYNNEI. The CDR3 is 17 amino acids. The CDR3 DNA follows: TGTGCCAGCAGTGCGGGGGCTCGCGGGGGTAGCACAGATACGCAGTATTTT. Translating it yields CASSAGARGGSTDTQYF. The variable domain in full, completed from reference TRBV2 and TRBJ2-3, reads EPEVTQTPSHQVTQMGQEVILRCVPISNHLYFYWYRQILGQKVEFLVSFYNNEISEKSEIFDDQFSVERPDGSNFTLKIRSTKLEDSAMYFCASSAGARGGSTDTQYFGPGTRLTVL.

The chain links TRBV29-1 to TRBJ1-2; weak D call: TRBD1 (5 bases). The V gene lost 7 bases and the J gene lost 1 base, with 13 bases spanning the gap. The CDR3 is made up of 13 amino acids. CDR1 SQVTM and CDR2 ANQGSEA come from the germline V gene. The CDR3 is CSAGQALNYGYTF. Written as DNA, the CDR3 is TGCAGCGCTGGACAAGCTCTTAACTATGGCTACACCTTC.

As for this clone: Other DNA sequences in this sample translate to the same CDR3. The J gene is TRBJ1-2, the V gene TRBV9; the match to TRBD1 covers 7 bases. CDR3 length: 14 residues. Germline-derived CDR1 and CDR2 are SGDLS and YYNGEE. Trimming at V came to 0 bases and at J to 2 bases, leaving 1 base not matched to a gene. This chain's CDR3 is CASSVGGGNYGYTF. The CDR3 DNA sequence: TGTGCCAGCAGCGTAGGAGGGGGCAACTATGGCTACACCTTC.

The chain links TRBV2 to TRBJ2-7, with D unclear. V lost 5 bases, J lost 2 bases, and 7 bases lay in between. Per germline, CDR1 SNHLY and CDR2 FYNNEI. The CDR3 is 12 amino acids. The CDR3 is CASSYTAYEQYF. In DNA form, the CDR3 reads TGTGCCAGCAGTTACACCGCCTACGAGCAGTACTTC. Drawing the rest from reference TRBV2 and TRBJ2-7, the complete variable domain is EPEVTQTPSHQVTQMGQEVILRCVPISNHLYFYWYRQILGQKVEFLVSFYNNEISEKSEIFDDQFSVERPDGSNFTLKIRSTKLEDSAMYFCASSYTAYEQYFGPGTRLTVT.

V is TRBV14 and J is TRBJ1-1; 8 bases match TRBD1. V lost 3 bases, J lost 11 bases, and 8 bases stayed unmatched. Germline V gene data show CDR1 as SGHDN and CDR2 as FVKESK. The CDR3 spans 13 residues. The CDR3 protein is CASSQIQGGEAFF. CDR3 DNA sequence: TGTGCCAGCAGCCAGATACAGGGGGGCGAGGCTTTCTTT.

This clone is a singleton in its sample. The genes are TRBV9 and TRBJ2-7; D call uncertain. Germline V gene sequence: CDR1 SGDLS, CDR2 YYNGEE. V dropped 0 bases and J dropped 0 bases, with 10 bases sitting between them. CDR3 length: 15 residues. CDR3 in amino acids: CASSVVAESSYEQYF. For the CDR3, the DNA is TGTGCCAGCAGCGTAGTGGCGGAGAGCTCCTACGAGCAGTACTTC.

This sequence joins TRBV7-6 and TRBJ2-7; 7 bases agree with TRBD1. The CDR3 consists of 13 residues. V shed 1 base, J shed 6 bases, and the junction held 3 bases outside the gene matches. From germline, CDR1 is SGHVS and CDR2 FNYEAQ. Here the CDR3 reads CASSLDSGGEQYF. CDR3 DNA sequence: TGTGCCAGCAGCTTAGATTCAGGGGGCGAGCAGTACTTC.

This sequence joins TRBV6-1 and TRBJ2-5, with TRBD2 matching over 9 bases. V trimming: 2 bases; J trimming: 2 bases; junction bases outside the gene matches: 3. Germline values: CDR1 MNHNS, CDR2 SASEGT. The CDR3 covers 15 residues. The CDR3 reads CASSEQAGGQETQYF. DNA for the CDR3: TGTGCCAGCAGTGAACAAGCGGGGGGTCAAGAGACCCAGTACTTC.

The CDR3 nucleotides read TGTGCCAGCAGCCCCATCGACAGGGACAGCTCCTACGAGCAGTACTTC. Translation: CASSPIDRDSSYEQYF. The rearrangement links TRBV6-6 to TRBJ2-7, with 7 bases identical to TRBD1. V dropped 6 bases and J dropped 0; count of bases not matched to a gene: 11. In germline, CDR1 is MNHNY, CDR2 SVGAGI (reference sequence). The CDR3 is made up of 16 amino acids.

The CDR3 DNA follows: TGTGCCAGCAGCCAAAGGGGGACCAGCTCTGGAAACACCATATATTTT. Amino acids: CASSQRGTSSGNTIYF. The chain carries TRBV14 and TRBJ1-3; weak D call: TRBD1 (6 bases). The germline gives CDR1 SGHDN, CDR2 FVKESK. CDR3 length equals 16 residues. V lost 2 bases and J 0 bases, leaving 11 bases between the germline ends.

This clone was counted only a few times. The chain combines TRBV7-9 with TRBJ1-6, with D tentatively TRBD1 (5 bases). V lost 5 bases and J 0 bases, leaving 11 bases between the germline ends. The germline gives CDR1 SEHNR, CDR2 FQNEAQ (reference sequence). This CDR3 is 16 amino acids long. Here the CDR3 reads CASSPGLSSYNSPLHF. For the CDR3, the DNA is TGTGCCAGCAGCCCAGGGCTTAGCTCCTATAATTCACCCCTCCACTTT.

The chain recombines TRBV5-1 with TRBJ1-2; possible D gene TRBD1, 6 bases. Trimming removed 4 bases from V and 4 bases from J, with 8 bases in between. The germline V gene has CDR1 SGHRS and CDR2 YFSETQ. The CDR3 loop spans 12 amino acids. CDR3 loop: CASSRDTYGYTF. In DNA, the CDR3 is TGCGCCAGCAGCCGGGACACCTATGGCTACACCTTC.

J is TRBJ2-1 and V is TRBV6-1; 11 nucleotides agree with TRBD2. The CDR3 is 15 residues long. CDR1 MNHNS and CDR2 SASEGT come from the germline V gene. V lost 2 bases and J lost 8; bases outside the gene matches: 5. CDR3 loop: CASSELAGGRYEQFF. CDR3 coding DNA: TGTGCCAGCAGTGAACTAGCGGGGGGCCGGTATGAGCAGTTCTTC.

This chain uses TRBV27 with TRBJ1-6; no firm D call. Looked up from germline, CDR1 is MNHEY and CDR2 is SMNVEV (reference sequence). The CDR3 has 11 residues. Trimming left V 6 bases short and J 13 bases short, with 10 bases between. In nucleotides, the CDR3 is TGTGCCAGCAGCACCCCCGGGCCCCTCCACTTT. Amino acids: CASSTPGPLHF.